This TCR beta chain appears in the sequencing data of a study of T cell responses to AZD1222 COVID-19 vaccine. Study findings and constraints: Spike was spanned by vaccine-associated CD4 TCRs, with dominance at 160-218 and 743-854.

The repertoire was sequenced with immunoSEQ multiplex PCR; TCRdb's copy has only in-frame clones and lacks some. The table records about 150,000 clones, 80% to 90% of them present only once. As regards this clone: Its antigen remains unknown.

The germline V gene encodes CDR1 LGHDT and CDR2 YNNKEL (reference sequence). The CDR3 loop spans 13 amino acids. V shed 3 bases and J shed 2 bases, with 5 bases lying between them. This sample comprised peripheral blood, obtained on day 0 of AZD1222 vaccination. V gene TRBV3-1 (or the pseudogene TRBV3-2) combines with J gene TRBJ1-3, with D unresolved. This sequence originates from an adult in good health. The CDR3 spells CASSQPPGNTIYF. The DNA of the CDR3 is TGTGCCAGCAGCCAGCCTCCTGGAAACACCATATATTTT.